This TCR beta chain was profiled in a study of T cell repertoires in cytomegalovirus infection. Study information: Well-studied HLA-B-restricted CMV epitopes were used in the study alongside recently identified HLA-C-restricted ones. Matching HLA type and CMV infection were both indicated by public TCR beta signatures.

Study-wide results and caveats: CMV-specific HLA-C-restricted TCR beta clonotypes dominated the ex vivo response.

Many counts were recorded for this clonotype. No antigen is known for it. CDR1 and CDR2 from the germline V gene are SGHTA and FQGNSA. Trimming removed 2 bases at V and 3 bases at J, with 17 bases between. The CDR3 sequence is 16 residues long. TCRdb re-called the reads through MiXCR, storing one row per CDR3 protein. The sample shows 360,000 or so distinct CDR3 sequences, about a third of them seen only once. The clonotype originates from a human donor in good health (CMV status not recorded). Some clones in this sample may be carry-over from other donors' samples. The sequenced sample was cultured PBMCs, obtained from culture after CMV antigen stimulation. This chain uses TRBV7-2 with TRBJ2-7; possibly TRBD2 for D (6 bases). CDR3 sequence reads: CASSLLAITRDYEQYF. CDR3 DNA: TGTGCCAGCAGCTTACTAGCGATAACGCGGGACTACGAGCAGTACTTC.